The rows below give T cell receptor beta chains drawn from one sample of a study of graft-versus-host responses after intestinal transplantation. Some clones are missing from TCRdb's copy, which holds only in-frame ones; the method was immunoSEQ multiplex PCR. The table lists 74,000 or so clones, approximately 92% of them singletons, with about 0.63% in the top ten. The sequenced sample was PBMCs, obtained 98 days after intestinal transplantation. Source of these receptors: a human patient who received an intestinal transplant, so some T cells may come from the graft donor. Each CDR3 is given with its conserved first and last residue. The D gene is left open where the match is weak.

j_call	v_call	d_call	cdr3_aa
TRBJ1-1	TRBV6-1	-	CASTTRGFIRTAFF
TRBJ2-7	TRBV6-5	TRBD1	CASSWGQGTYEQYF
TRBJ2-1	TRBV18	TRBD2	CASSLGLAGYNEQFF
TRBJ1-1	TRBV5-1	TRBD1	CASSYGTGGENTEAFF
TRBJ1-5	TRBV6-1	-	CASSEFRGIQPQHF
TRBJ2-5	TRBV28	-	CASSLWALRRAQQETQYF
TRBJ2-1	TRBV25-1	TRBD1	CASSEAQGAYNEQFF
TRBJ2-1	TRBV27	TRBD2	CASSLIAGPHNEQFF
TRBJ1-2	TRBV14	-	CASSQDVGTPWNGYTF
TRBJ2-7	TRBV28	TRBD1	CASTGGGTGGYEQYF
TRBJ2-1	TRBV6-4	TRBD2	CASSDSGLAVEQFF
TRBJ1-1	TRBV30	-	CAWSVGGIETFF
TRBJ2-4	TRBV28	-	CASSLGVRGPPKNIQYF
TRBJ1-6	TRBV27	-	CASSSQGKGSPLHF
TRBJ2-7	TRBV6-5	-	CASSRDGSFEQYF
TRBJ1-2	TRBV5-1	TRBD1	CASSLGTGADGYTF